The 27 T cell receptor beta chains below come from one sample, sequenced in a study of cytomegalovirus exposure and HLA in healthy donors (dated by TCRdb to about 2017). The method was the immunoSEQ multiplex PCR assay. For the multiplex PCR, a mixture combining 60 forward primers for TCR Vbeta segments and 13 reverse primers for TCR Jbeta segments was used. TCRdb carries this immuneACCESS record with in-frame sequences only. Its versions omit some clonotypes, under half of them owing to an unresolved V gene in the studies checked, with the rest unexplained. Here the sample has approximately 150,000 clones; roughly 75% occur a single time. The top ten constitute less than 3% of the sample. What was sequenced was PBMCs. The receptors derive from a female donor in good health and CMV-seronegative.

The chain has TRBV4-3 and TRBJ2-2; no reliable D call. Trimming pared 2 bases from V and 4 bases from J, leaving 11 bases between. Germline V gene sequence: CDR1 LGHNA, CDR2 YSLEER. The CDR3 length is 15 residues. The CDR3 sequence: CASSQIVVSTGELFF. CDR3 in DNA: TGCGCCAGCAGCCAAATCGTTGTGAGCACCGGGGAGCTGTTTTTT.

The chain couples TRBV7-6 to TRBJ1-3; D uncertain. From germline, CDR1 is SGHVS and CDR2 FNYEAQ. Trimming pared 10 bases from V and 0 bases from J, leaving 10 bases between. The CDR3 length is 13 residues. Here the CDR3 reads CAKAANSGNTIYF. For the CDR3, the DNA is TGTGCCAAGGCGGCTAACTCTGGAAACACCATATATTTT.

This chain joins TRBV7-9 and TRBJ2-1; 8 bases fit TRBD2. The CDR3 consists of 15 residues. The V and J ends lost 7 bases and 2 bases, in that order; junction bases with no gene match: 7. The V gene's germline CDR1 is SEHNR and CDR2 FQNEAQ (reference sequence). CDR3 sequence: CASNRGGDPYNEQFF. Written as DNA, the CDR3 is TGTGCCAGCAACCGGGGGGGAGATCCCTACAATGAGCAGTTCTTC. The variable domain in full, completed from reference TRBV7-9 and TRBJ2-1, reads DTGVSQNPRHKITKRGQNVTFRCDPISEHNRLYWYRQTLGQGPEFLTYFQNEAQLEKSRLLSDRFSAERPKGSFSTLEIQRTEQGDSAMYLCASNRGGDPYNEQFFGPGTRLTVL.

The chain recombines TRBV5-3 with TRBJ1-1; no firm D call. TRBV5-3 is an ORF, and what it does is uncertain. V lost 5 bases, J lost 3 bases, and 8 bases lay in between. The CDR3 totals 12 residues. The DNA of the CDR3 is TGTGCCAGAAGTGAGGGCTACACTGAAGCTTTCTTT. This encodes CARSEGYTEAFF.

The rearrangement joins TRBV5-1 to TRBJ2-2; possible D gene TRBD2, 5 bases. The CDR3 runs to 15 residues. In germline, CDR1 is SGHRS, CDR2 YFSETQ. Trimming removed 4 bases from V and 0 bases from J, with 10 bases in between. The CDR3 protein is CASSADWTNTGELFF. DNA of the CDR3: TGCGCCAGCAGCGCGGACTGGACGAACACCGGGGAGCTGTTTTTT.

The chain couples TRBV4-2 to TRBJ1-2; D gene ambiguous. CDR1 is LGHNA and CDR2 is YNFKEQ in the germline V gene. CDR3 length: 16 amino acids. V was clipped by 0 bases and J by 6 bases, with 17 bases between them. The CDR3 spells CASSQEPARPKHGYTF. In DNA, the CDR3 is TGTGCCAGCAGCCAAGAGCCGGCCAGGCCGAAACATGGCTACACCTTC.

V usage is TRBV6-1 and J usage is TRBJ1-2; 8 bases agree with TRBD1. The CDR3 runs to 14 residues. Per germline, CDR1 MNHNS and CDR2 SASEGT. The V segment lost 7 bases and the J segment 4 bases; nucleotides outside the gene matches: 8. CDR3 sequence (DNA): TGTGCCAGCACTAACAACAGGGGGTTCTATGGCTACACCTTC. Protein sequence: CASTNNRGFYGYTF.

The chain employs TRBV7-6 and TRBJ2-7; 9 bases are shared with TRBD1. Germline V gene sequence: CDR1 SGHVS, CDR2 FNYEAQ. CDR3 length: 14 amino acids. V dropped 4 bases and J dropped 2; count of bases not matched to a gene: 3. DNA of the CDR3: TGTGCCAGCAGCTCGGGACAGGGAGCCTACGAGCAGTACTTC. Translation gives CASSSGQGAYEQYF.

The V and J genes are TRBV4-2 and TRBJ2-3; possibly TRBD1 for D (6 bases). The CDR3 is 16 residues long. Germline lookup yields CDR1 LGHNA and CDR2 YNFKEQ. Between the trimmed V and J ends, which lost 4 bases and 0 bases, there was a span of 14 bases. CDR3 in amino acids: CASSPWTESSTDTQYF. CDR3 in DNA: TGTGCCAGCAGCCCGTGGACAGAATCTAGCACAGATACGCAGTATTTT.

This clone showed up just once. This chain links TRBV28 with TRBJ1-1; tentative D call: TRBD1 (6 bases). The CDR3 contains 13 residues. CDR1 is MDHEN and CDR2 is SYDVKM in the germline V gene. Between the trimmed V and J ends, which lost 5 bases and 3 bases, there was a span of 10 bases. Here the CDR3 reads CASSRAGDTEAFF. Here the CDR3 DNA reads TGTGCCAGCAGTAGGGCAGGGGACACTGAAGCTTTCTTT.

This sequence joins TRBV27 and TRBJ2-7; perhaps TRBD2 as D (5 bases). The length of the CDR3 is 14 residues. V gave up 1 base and J gave up 2 bases, with 9 bases separating them. Per germline, CDR1 MNHEY and CDR2 SMNVEV (reference sequence). For the CDR3, the DNA is TGTGCCAGCAGTTTATTGGGAGCCCCCTACGAGCAGTACTTC. It specifies CASSLLGAPYEQYF.

In this sample, this clone turned up a few times. This chain's CDR3 is CASSPAIRETQYF. The CDR3 DNA follows: TGTGCCAGCAGCCCAGCTATCAGGGAGACCCAGTACTTC. The genes are TRBV7-2 and TRBJ2-5; no definite D call. Germline V CDR1 and CDR2: SGHTA, FQGNSA. V dropped 5 bases and J dropped 5 bases, with 12 bases sitting between them. The CDR3 length is 13 residues.

This clone came up a few times. The V and J genes are TRBV7-2 and TRBJ2-2, with a possible D match to TRBD1 (6 bases). The CDR3 totals 15 residues. V was shortened by 4 bases and J by 6 bases, with 15 bases between the two germline ends. Germline V lookup: CDR1 SGHTA, CDR2 FQGNSA. The CDR3 DNA follows: TGTGCCAGCAGCTCTAATCAACAGGGATCCGGGGAGCTGTTTTTT. Protein sequence: CASSSNQQGSGELFF.

CDR3 residues: CASSSPGTGKGTEAFF. Here the CDR3 DNA reads TGTGCCAGCAGCTCCCCTGGGACAGGGAAGGGCACTGAAGCTTTCTTT. The V gene is TRBV7-9, the J gene TRBJ1-1, with 9 bases aligning to TRBD1. The junction had 10 bases not matched to a gene; V was cut back by 4 bases and J by 4 bases. The germline V gene has CDR1 SEHNR and CDR2 FQNEAQ (reference sequence). The CDR3 runs 16 residues.

V usage is TRBV30 and J usage is TRBJ2-2, with D possibly TRBD2 on 7 matching bases. This CDR3 spans 15 amino acids. Looked up from germline, CDR1 is GTSNPN and CDR2 is SVGIG (reference sequence). Trimming cost V 5 bases and J 4 bases, with 17 bases left between them. The CDR3 is CAWSLGGASTGELFF. The CDR3, as DNA: TGTGCCTGGTCTTTGGGGGGGGCTTCCACCGGGGAGCTGTTTTTT.

This chain joins TRBV6-6 and TRBJ1-1; no definite D call. The CDR3 is 13 amino acids. Germline-derived CDR1 and CDR2 are MNHNY and SVGAGI (reference sequence). V was pared by 6 bases and J by 1 base, with 9 bases between. The CDR3 DNA reads as TGTGCCAGCAGGGCGGTTCCGAACACTGAAGCTTTCTTT. As protein: CASRAVPNTEAFF.

This chain links TRBV6-5 with TRBJ2-7, with 7 bases identical to TRBD2. In germline, CDR1 is MNHEY, CDR2 SVGAGI. The CDR3 extends over 14 amino acids. Unmatched junction bases numbered 8, after V lost 7 bases and J lost 2 bases. The CDR3 loop reads CASMMPGGTYEQYF. CDR3 bases: TGTGCCAGCATGATGCCGGGGGGAACCTACGAGCAGTACTTC.

Turning to this clone: The same CDR3 can be traced to other DNA sequences in this sample. The chain employs TRBV28 and TRBJ2-7, with 10 bases aligning to TRBD2. Germline CDR1 MDHEN, CDR2 SYDVKM. The CDR3 has 14 residues. Unmatched junction bases numbered 1, after V lost 2 bases and J lost 3 bases. The CDR3 sequence is CASSLTSGNYEQYF. The CDR3 nucleotides are TGTGCCAGCAGTTTAACTAGCGGGAACTACGAGCAGTACTTC.

J is TRBJ2-1 and V is TRBV11-2; tentative D call: TRBD1 (6 bases). The CDR3 is 15 residues long. The V and J ends lost 5 bases and 8 bases respectively, with 19 bases between them. The germline CDR1 and CDR2 sequences are SGHAT and FQNNGV. DNA for the CDR3: TGTGCCAGCAGCCCTTTGACAGGAAGGGGCTATGAGCAGTTCTTC. Protein sequence: CASSPLTGRGYEQFF.

The genes are TRBV20-1 and TRBJ1-1; TRBD1 matches at 7 bases. With 5 bases clipped from V and 5 bases from J, the junction kept 2 bases outside the gene matches. Germline CDR1 DFQATT, CDR2 SNEGSKA (reference sequence). This CDR3 has 11 residues. The CDR3 loop reads CSAGRGTEAFF. CDR3 DNA: TGCAGTGCTGGCAGGGGGACTGAAGCTTTCTTT.

The rearrangement joins TRBV20-1 to TRBJ1-1; no reliable D call. The germline CDR1 and CDR2 sequences are DFQATT and SNEGSKA (reference sequence). The CDR3 is made up of 11 amino acids. V was pared by 3 bases and J by 7 bases, with 9 bases between. CDR3 sequence: CSARGEGEAFF. The CDR3 coding sequence is TGCAGTGCTAGGGGAGAGGGTGAAGCTTTCTTT.

The chain links TRBV2 to TRBJ2-1, with 8 bases identical to TRBD2. With V trimmed by 8 bases and J by 7 bases, 16 bases remained unmatched. The CDR3 contains 16 residues. Germline V gene lookup returns CDR1 SNHLY and CDR2 FYNNEI. In nucleotides, the CDR3 is TGTGCCAGCGTGGGGGCGGGGGGACCAAGTGGGAATGAGCAGTTCTTC. It is translated as CASVGAGGPSGNEQFF.

This clone was observed a handful of times. The chain joins TRBV27 to TRBJ1-6; D is possibly TRBD1 (6 bases). CDR1 is MNHEY and CDR2 is SMNVEV in the germline V gene (reference sequence). This CDR3 is 15 amino acids long. The germline V and J ends were trimmed by 6 bases and 3 bases, with 12 bases remaining between them. CDR3 amino acids: CASSPDSIYNSPLHF. CDR3 DNA: TGTGCCAGCAGCCCGGACAGCATCTATAATTCACCCCTCCACTTT.

This clone was seen only once. The J gene is TRBJ1-4, the V gene TRBV5-8, with D unclear. Germline V lookup: CDR1 SGHTS, CDR2 YDEGEE. V lost 0 bases and J lost 0, with 6 bases in between. This CDR3 comprises 15 residues. CDR3 DNA sequence: TGTGCCAGCAGCTTGGACAGTGCAACTAATGAAAAACTGTTTTTT. Translation: CASSLDSATNEKLFF.

The CDR3 DNA is TGTGCCAGCAGCCCGCAGCGGACGAAAAACATTCAGTACTTC. Residues: CASSPQRTKNIQYF. J is TRBJ2-4 and V is TRBV4-2; TRBD2 might be the D (5 bases). This CDR3 contains 14 residues. The germline V gene has CDR1 LGHNA and CDR2 YNFKEQ. The V end was cut by 4 bases, the J end by 4 bases, with 11 bases between.

The chain carries TRBV30 and TRBJ1-2, with 8 positions matching TRBD1. Trimming at V came to 5 bases and at J to 4 bases, leaving 6 bases not matched to a gene. The CDR3 length is 13 residues. Germline loops: CDR1 GTSNPN, CDR2 SVGIG (reference sequence). Here the CDR3 reads CAWAMGQAYGYTF. Here the CDR3 DNA reads TGTGCCTGGGCCATGGGACAGGCCTATGGCTACACCTTC. Full variable domain (missing parts from reference TRBV30 and TRBJ1-2): SQTIHQWPATLVQPVGSPLSLECTVEGTSNPNLYWYRQAAGRGLQLLFYSVGIGQISSEVPQNLSASRPQDRQFILSSKKLLLSDSGFYLCAWAMGQAYGYTFGSGTRLTVV.

The chain recombines TRBV5-6 with TRBJ1-2; no reliable D call. Germline V gene data show CDR1 as SGHDT and CDR2 as YYEEEE. This CDR3 comprises 15 residues. V was pared by 4 bases and J by 3 bases, with 16 bases between. The CDR3 loop reads CASSPLVGSHYGYTF. Here the CDR3 DNA reads TGTGCCAGCAGCCCCCTAGTGGGTTCTCACTATGGCTACACCTTC.